One and the same sample provided the 26 T cell receptor beta chains below, sequenced in a study of beta chain features in type 1 diabetes. TCRB transcripts that were expressed got sequenced, as all of the isolated RNA had been reverse transcribed. Profiled with immunoSEQ multiplex PCR; TCRdb holds only in-frame clones, not every one. Among under 400,000 clones listed, less than 15% were seen once. Sequences were obtained from central memory CD4+ T cells from blood. Receptors were obtained from a young man in good health.

This rearrangement joins TRBV29-1 to TRBJ2-7; 9 nucleotides line up with TRBD2. The CDR3 is made up of 14 amino acids. Germline V gene data show CDR1 as SQVTM and CDR2 as ANQGSEA. The ends lost 5 bases at V and 5 bases at J; junction bases unmatched: 10. The CDR3 nucleotides read TGCAGCGTTAGTAGCGGGGGTCTTGTAGACGAGCAGTACTTC. Protein product: CSVSSGGLVDEQYF.

The rearrangement joins TRBV7-6 to TRBJ2-5, with D unresolved. Germline-derived CDR1 and CDR2 are SGHVS and FNYEAQ. Trimming removed 1 base at V and 5 bases at J, with 11 bases between. The CDR3 is made up of 14 amino acids. The CDR3 reads CASSLGNSRETQYF. The CDR3, as DNA: TGTGCCAGCAGCTTAGGAAATAGCCGGGAGACCCAGTACTTC.

This clone was detected only a few times. Other DNA sequences within the sample encode an identical CDR3. The V gene is TRBV7-2, the J gene TRBJ1-1, with a tentative D call TRBD1 (5 bases). Germline assignment: CDR1 SGHTA and CDR2 FQGNSA. With 1 base removed from V and 0 bases from J, the gap between germline ends came to 6 bases. The CDR3 runs 14 residues. The DNA of the CDR3 is TGTGCCAGCAGCTTAGGGGGCTTGAACACTGAAGCTTTCTTT. As protein: CASSLGGLNTEAFF.

This clone was seen only a few times. The V and J genes are TRBV11-1 and TRBJ2-1; 8 bases match TRBD2. Trimming cost V 3 bases and J 2 bases; bases outside gene matches: 6. CDR1 and CDR2 (germline): SGHAT, FQDESV (reference sequence). This CDR3 contains 16 residues. The CDR3 DNA is TGTGCCAGCAGCTTCGCGGTAGCGGGAACCTACAATGAGCAGTTCTTC. Amino acid sequence: CASSFAVAGTYNEQFF.

This clone turned up a few times. CDR3 sequence: CASSSTSGNTIYF. CDR3 in DNA: TGTGCCAGCAGCTCCACCTCTGGAAACACCATATATTTT. V usage is TRBV11-3 and J usage is TRBJ1-3; D remains unclear. This CDR3 spans 13 amino acids. V was pared by 4 bases and J by 0 bases, with 4 bases between. CDR1 is SGHNT and CDR2 is YENEEA in the germline V gene.

V gene TRBV9 combines with J gene TRBJ2-3; weak D call: TRBD1 (5 bases). V gave up 3 bases and J gave up 5 bases, with 19 bases separating them. This CDR3 has 16 residues. Germline loops: CDR1 SGDLS, CDR2 YYNGEE. The CDR3 loop reads CASSAYGQGVVDTQYF. The CDR3 DNA follows: TGTGCCAGCAGCGCCTATGGACAAGGTGTTGTAGATACGCAGTATTTT.

This clone was counted many times. The chain links TRBV7-2 to TRBJ2-7; D is uncertain. The germline gives CDR1 SGHTA, CDR2 FQGNSA. Trimming took 5 bases from V and 5 from J, leaving 22 bases between them. The CDR3 is 16 amino acids. The CDR3 protein is CASSPNLALTLNEQYV. The CDR3 nucleotides are TGTGCCAGCAGCCCAAACCTGGCACTGACCCTTAACGAGCAGTACGTC.

V and J are TRBV30 and TRBJ2-3, with 14 nucleotides matching TRBD2. The germline V gene has CDR1 GTSNPN and CDR2 SVGIG (reference sequence). Trimming at V came to 6 bases and at J to 5 bases, leaving 7 bases not matched to a gene. The CDR3 length is 15 residues. This CDR3 reads CACSKGLAGEDTQYF. The DNA of the CDR3 is TGTGCCTGTTCGAAGGGACTAGCGGGAGAAGATACGCAGTATTTT. Variable domain in full (rest from reference TRBV30 and TRBJ2-3): SQTIHQWPATLVQPVGSPLSLECTVEGTSNPNLYWYRQAAGRGLQLLFYSVGIGQISSEVPQNLSASRPQDRQFILSSKKLLLSDSGFYLCACSKGLAGEDTQYFGPGTRLTVL.

This clone was seen a few times. The V gene is TRBV5-1, the J gene TRBJ1-1, with D tentatively TRBD1 (5 bases). CDR3 length: 15 amino acids. Germline CDR1 is SGHRS and CDR2 is YFSETQ. Trimming removed 0 bases from V and 1 base from J, with 10 bases in between. CDR3 sequence reads: CASSLGQGGNTEAFF. The CDR3, as DNA: TGCGCCAGCAGCTTGGGGCAGGGTGGGAACACTGAAGCTTTCTTT.

The rearrangement uses TRBV5-4 and TRBJ2-7; TRBD1 matches at 9 bases. This CDR3 has 14 residues. The V gene end was trimmed by 4 bases and the J gene end by 3 bases; junction bases not matched to a gene: 5. Germline CDR1 is SGHNT and CDR2 is YYREEE (reference sequence). CDR3 sequence: CASSAGTGNYEQYF. For the CDR3, the DNA is TGTGCCAGCAGCGCCGGGACAGGGAACTACGAGCAGTACTTC.

This clone was detected ten times or more. This sequence joins TRBV19 and TRBJ2-3, with 12 bases lining up with TRBD2. Per the germline V gene, CDR1 is LNHDA and CDR2 is SQIVND (reference sequence). This CDR3 spans 14 amino acids. V gave up 10 bases and J gave up 4 bases; unmatched junction bases: 6. The CDR3 loop is CATKTSGSADTQYF. For the CDR3, the DNA is TGTGCCACTAAGACTAGCGGGAGTGCAGATACGCAGTATTTT.

This clone has only a few counts. The rearrangement joins TRBV29-1 to TRBJ2-5, with 12 bases matching TRBD2. The ends lost 5 bases at V and 4 bases at J; junction bases unmatched: 5. The CDR3 has 14 amino acids. Germline CDR1 and CDR2: SQVTM and ANQGSEA. CDR3 bases: TGCAGCGTTTCCTCTAGCGGGAGGGCAGAGACCCAGTACTTC. This gives the protein CSVSSSGRAETQYF.

This clone was counted at least ten times. The chain uses TRBV6-1 and TRBJ2-7; no clear D. CDR1 and CDR2 from the germline V gene are MNHNS and SASEGT. The CDR3 runs 12 residues. The ends were cut back, 1 base at V and 4 bases at J, with 5 bases in the middle. The CDR3 loop reads CASSEGRYEQYF. The CDR3 coding sequence is TGTGCCAGCAGTGAAGGGAGATACGAGCAGTACTTC.

The rearrangement uses TRBV7-2 and TRBJ1-3; D is uncertain. This CDR3 contains 15 residues. Germline assignment: CDR1 SGHTA and CDR2 FQGNSA. V dropped 0 bases and J dropped 5 bases, with 11 bases sitting between them. The CDR3 coding sequence is TGTGCCAGCAGCTTAGCGGGAGGGAACCGAAACACCATATATTTT. Its protein product is CASSLAGGNRNTIYF.

This chain connects TRBV2 to TRBJ2-2, with no clear D. The ends were cut back, 6 bases at V and 7 bases at J, with 6 bases in the middle. Germline V gives CDR1 SNHLY, CDR2 FYNNEI. CDR3 length: 11 amino acids. CDR3 DNA: TGTGCCAGCAGGACGTACGGGGAGCTGTTTTTT. This gives the protein CASRTYGELFF.

This clone was seen many times. This chain uses TRBV5-4 with TRBJ2-5; D unclear. The CDR3 consists of 13 residues. The germline V and J ends were trimmed by 3 bases and 5 bases, with 11 bases remaining between them. Germline assignment: CDR1 SGHNT and CDR2 YYREEE (reference sequence). The CDR3 sequence is CASSYEQGETQYF. The DNA for the CDR3 is TGTGCCAGCAGCTATGAACAAGGGGAGACCCAGTACTTC.

This clone occurred many times. This chain uses TRBV2 with TRBJ1-2; maybe TRBD1 (5 bases). Between the trimmed V and J ends, which lost 3 bases and 7 bases, there was a span of 9 bases. The CDR3 is 12 amino acids. Germline CDR1 is SNHLY and CDR2 is FYNNEI. CDR3: CASSEDIRGYTF. The CDR3 DNA reads as TGTGCCAGCAGTGAGGACATCCGTGGCTACACCTTC.

In its sample, this clone was seen a few times. The chain joins TRBV27 to TRBJ2-7; the match to TRBD2 covers 10 bases. The CDR3 is made up of 15 amino acids. V shed 6 bases, J shed 6 bases, and the junction held 11 bases outside the gene matches. Germline CDR1 is MNHEY and CDR2 is SMNVEV (reference sequence). In nucleotides, the CDR3 is TGTGCCAGCAGCCCCCCGTCTAGCGGGGGCGCCGAGCAGTACTTC. Protein product: CASSPPSSGGAEQYF.

This clone was seen a handful of times. This chain links TRBV5-1 with TRBJ2-2; D is undetermined. The CDR3 spans 15 residues. From germline, CDR1 is SGHRS and CDR2 YFSETQ. V was pared by 0 bases and J by 2 bases, with 8 bases between. The CDR3 DNA follows: TGCGCCAGCAGCTTGGCCGTGGACAACACCGGGGAGCTGTTTTTT. Its translation: CASSLAVDNTGELFF.

This clone has a handful of counts. The J gene is TRBJ2-5, the V gene TRBV5-4; a possible D gene is TRBD2 (5 bases). Germline V gene lookup returns CDR1 SGHNT and CDR2 YYREEE (reference sequence). The V and J ends lost 7 bases and 2 bases respectively, with 15 bases between them. The CDR3 is made up of 14 amino acids. This chain's CDR3 is CASREGTVQETQYF. In DNA, the CDR3 is TGTGCCAGCCGCGAGGGTACGGTTCAAGAGACCCAGTACTTC.

This clone was counted a few times. This rearrangement joins TRBV7-2 to TRBJ2-3, with D unresolved. Trimming stripped 1 base from V and 5 bases from J, with 7 bases between. The CDR3 length is 13 residues. CDR1 SGHTA and CDR2 FQGNSA come from the germline V gene. The CDR3 DNA is TGTGCCAGCAGCTTAGTATGGAGAGATACGCAGTATTTT. Its protein is CASSLVWRDTQYF.

This clone appeared a few times. The chain has TRBV7-8 and TRBJ1-2, with D perhaps matching TRBD1 (5 bases). The V end lost 5 bases, the J end lost 3 bases, and 13 bases lay between the germline ends. Germline CDR1 SGHVS, CDR2 FQNEAQ. The CDR3 extends over 14 amino acids. CDR3 amino acids: CASSPQGEDYGYTF. As DNA, the CDR3 is TGTGCCAGCAGCCCGCAGGGAGAGGACTATGGCTACACCTTC.

The chain employs TRBV11-2 and TRBJ2-5, with D maybe TRBD2 (6 bases). Trimming took off 6 bases at V and 6 bases at J, with 11 bases between the two ends. Germline V gene sequence: CDR1 SGHAT, CDR2 FQNNGV. This CDR3 is built from 12 residues. CDR3 sequence (DNA): TGTGCCAGCAGGGCTAGCGCGCAGACCCAGTACTTC. Its translation is CASRASAQTQYF.

This clone has at least ten counts. The rearrangement uses TRBV6-4 and TRBJ1-1; D remains ambiguous. The CDR3 covers 14 residues. Trimming removed 5 bases from V and 2 bases from J, with 12 bases in between. Germline V lookup: CDR1 MRHNA, CDR2 SNTAGT. The CDR3, as DNA: TGTGCCAGCAGTTCGGCGCCAGGTAACACTGAAGCTTTCTTT. Protein sequence: CASSSAPGNTEAFF.

This clone was counted at least ten times. The chain couples TRBV5-1 to TRBJ2-7, with a weak D call TRBD2 (7 bases). V was clipped by 4 bases and J by 6 bases, with 14 bases between them. CDR3 size: 13 residues. The germline CDR1 and CDR2 sequences are SGHRS and YFSETQ. CDR3 protein: CASSHREGGEQYV. CDR3 in DNA: TGCGCCAGCAGCCACAGGGAGGGCGGCGAGCAGTACGTC.

The chain joins TRBV7-2 to TRBJ1-3; D remains ambiguous. Germline assignment: CDR1 SGHTA and CDR2 FQGNSA. CDR3 length: 13 residues. Deletions cut 5 bases from V and 0 bases from J, with 5 bases between. In DNA form, the CDR3 reads TGTGCCAGCAGCCCGAGCTCTGGAAACACCATATATTTT. Its protein product is CASSPSSGNTIYF.